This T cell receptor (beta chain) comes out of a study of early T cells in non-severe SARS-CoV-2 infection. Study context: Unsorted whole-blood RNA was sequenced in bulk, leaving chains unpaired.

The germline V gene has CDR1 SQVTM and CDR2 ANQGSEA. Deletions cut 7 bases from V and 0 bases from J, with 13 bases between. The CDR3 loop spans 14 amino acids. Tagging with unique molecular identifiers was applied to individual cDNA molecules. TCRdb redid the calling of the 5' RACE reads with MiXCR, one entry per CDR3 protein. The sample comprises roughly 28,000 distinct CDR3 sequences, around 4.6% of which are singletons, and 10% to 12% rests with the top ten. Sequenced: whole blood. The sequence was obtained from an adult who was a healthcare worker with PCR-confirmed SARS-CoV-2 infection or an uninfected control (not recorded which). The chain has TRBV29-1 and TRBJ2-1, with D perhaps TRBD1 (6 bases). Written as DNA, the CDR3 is TGCAGCGCTGGGACATCCCGCTCCTACAATGAGCAGTTCTTC. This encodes CSAGTSRSYNEQFF.